One sample yielded the 21 T cell receptor beta chains listed below, sequenced in a study of blood T cell repertoires in COVID-19. Only in-frame clones appear in the TCRdb table, and some are missing; sequencing was by immunoSEQ multiplex PCR. This sample has some 200,000 clones; around 86% occur once, and the top ten carry around 8.9%. The specimen sequenced was PBMCs or T cells enriched from blood (not recorded which). The receptor set was obtained from a woman in her fifties or sixties with acute COVID-19.

The chain combines TRBV5-1 with TRBJ1-3; D is unresolved. The CDR3 sequence is 16 residues long. Trimming shortened V by 2 bases and J by 0 bases, and 12 bases separated the two germline ends. CDR1 and CDR2 (germline): SGHRS, YFSETQ. The CDR3 coding sequence is TGCGCCAGCAGCTTAGATCAGGCCCGCTCTGGAAACACCATATATTTT. It is translated as CASSLDQARSGNTIYF.

The chain uses TRBV20-1 and TRBJ2-3; 11 nucleotides match TRBD2. Per the germline V gene, CDR1 is DFQATT and CDR2 is SNEGSKA (reference sequence). Trimming at V came to 3 bases and at J to 4 bases, leaving 0 bases not matched to a gene. The CDR3 extends over 13 amino acids. The CDR3 region is CSASSGGADTQYF. Here the CDR3 DNA reads TGCAGTGCTAGTAGCGGGGGGGCAGATACGCAGTATTTT.

This chain links TRBV5-1 with TRBJ2-5, with TRBD2 matching 9 bases. Trimming took 4 bases from V and 4 from J; bases not matched to a gene: 8. In germline, CDR1 is SGHRS, CDR2 YFSETQ. The CDR3 is 15 amino acids. The CDR3 sequence: CASSLRPAGGETQYF. CDR3 sequence (DNA): TGCGCCAGCAGCCTCCGTCCAGCGGGAGGAGAGACCCAGTACTTC. Looking up the rest from reference TRBV5-1 and TRBJ2-5 gives the full variable domain: KAGVTQTPRYLIKTRGQQVTLSCSPISGHRSVSWYQQTPGQGLQFLFEYFSETQRNKGNFPGRFSGRQFSNSRSEMNVSTLELGDSALYLCASSLRPAGGETQYFGPGTRLLVL.

CDR3 sequence (DNA): TGTGCCAGCAGCTTAGTGGGACAGCCCTACGAGCAGTACTTC. Residues: CASSLVGQPYEQYF. The chain employs TRBV7-2 and TRBJ2-7, with 7 bases identical to TRBD1. The CDR3 has 14 amino acids. Per the germline V gene, CDR1 is SGHTA and CDR2 is FQGNSA. The V gene end was trimmed by 1 base and the J gene end by 2 bases; junction bases not matched to a gene: 2. Variable domain in full (rest from reference TRBV7-2 and TRBJ2-7): GAGVSQSPSNKVTEKGKDVELRCDPISGHTALYWYRQSLGQGLEFLIYFQGNSAPDKSGLPSDRFSAERTGGSVSTLTIQRTQQEDSAVYLCASSLVGQPYEQYFGPGTRLTVT.

This clone was recorded only once. The genes are TRBV7-3 and TRBJ2-1; 12 positions match TRBD2. V shed 4 bases and J 4 bases; nucleotides not matched to a gene: 2. Germline-derived CDR1 and CDR2 are SGHTA and FQGTGA. This CDR3 is built from 15 residues. The CDR3 nucleotides read TGTGCCAGCAGCTCGGGACTAGCGGGTTACAATGAGCAGTTCTTC. Amino acid sequence: CASSSGLAGYNEQFF.

This chain uses TRBV3-1 (or the pseudogene TRBV3-2) with TRBJ1-1; 7 bases map to TRBD1. The CDR3 spans 14 residues. Germline CDR1 reads LGHDT; CDR2 reads YNNKEL (reference sequence). J was trimmed by 2 bases and V by 4 bases; bases with no gene match: 4. The CDR3 loop is CASSRGQFNTEAFF. DNA for the CDR3: TGTGCCAGCAGCCGGGGACAGTTTAACACTGAAGCTTTCTTT.

The V gene is TRBV4-3, the J gene TRBJ2-2; a weak D match, TRBD1 (6 bases). Trimming stripped 6 bases from V and 2 bases from J, with 10 bases between. CDR3 length: 14 amino acids. Germline assignment: CDR1 LGHNA and CDR2 YSLEER. CDR3 sequence (DNA): TGCGCCAGCAGGGACAGCCTCAACACCGGGGAGCTGTTTTTT. Translated: CASRDSLNTGELFF.

V gene TRBV7-2 combines with J gene TRBJ2-7; 8 bases are a match to TRBD2. The CDR3 runs 16 residues. CDR1 and CDR2 from the germline V gene are SGHTA and FQGNSA. After removal of 5 bases from V and 4 bases from J, the junction contained 13 bases not matched to a gene. The CDR3 reads CASSPQGLALAYEQYF. The CDR3 DNA is TGTGCCAGCAGCCCCCAAGGACTAGCACTAGCTTACGAGCAGTACTTC.

The chain employs TRBV3-1 (or the pseudogene TRBV3-2) and TRBJ2-2; possibly TRBD2 for D (6 bases). Looked up from germline, CDR1 is LGHDT and CDR2 is YNNKEL (reference sequence). The CDR3 extends over 15 amino acids. The V end was cut by 4 bases, the J end by 1 base, with 10 bases between. The CDR3 region is CASSRTGRNTGELFF. The CDR3 DNA reads as TGTGCCAGCAGCCGGACCGGGAGGAACACCGGGGAGCTGTTTTTT.

J is TRBJ1-4 and V is TRBV15; unclear D gene. The ends were cut back, 6 bases at V and 7 bases at J, with 21 bases in the middle. This CDR3 spans 16 amino acids. Germline V lookup: CDR1 LNHNV, CDR2 YYDKDF (reference sequence). DNA for the CDR3: TGTGCCACCAGTTTCCCCCCCAGGCAGCAAGGTGAAAAACTGTTTTTT. It is translated as CATSFPPRQQGEKLFF.

A few counts support this clone. The chain joins TRBV12-3 or TRBV12-4 to TRBJ2-3; D gene ambiguous. With 8 bases removed from V and 2 bases from J, the gap between germline ends came to 11 bases. The CDR3 covers 13 residues. The CDR3 nucleotides read TGTGCCAGCGAACGACTTCCCACAGATACGCAGTATTTT. It yields the protein CASERLPTDTQYF.

In this sample, this clone turned up a few times. This sequence joins TRBV4-1 and TRBJ2-7, with 14 bases aligning to TRBD2. This CDR3 is 16 amino acids long. The trim removed 5 bases at V and 6 bases at J, leaving 9 bases unmatched. The germline CDR1 and CDR2 sequences are MGHRA and YSYEKL. The CDR3 sequence is CASSSGLAGAVGEQYF. Here the CDR3 DNA reads TGCGCCAGCAGCTCGGGACTAGCGGGAGCAGTGGGCGAGCAGTACTTC.

This chain connects TRBV11-1 to TRBJ2-7, with TRBD2 matching over 11 bases. From germline, CDR1 is SGHAT and CDR2 FQDESV (reference sequence). V was clipped by 3 bases and J by 3 bases; unmatched bases: 1. The CDR3 spans 14 residues. The CDR3 here is CASSFTSGSYEQYF. The CDR3 DNA reads TGTGCCAGCAGCTTTACTAGCGGGAGCTACGAGCAGTACTTC.

The gene calls are TRBV10-3 and TRBJ2-2, with TRBD1 matching 8 bases. Trimming removed 2 bases from V and 3 bases from J; junction bases left unmatched: 2. This CDR3 comprises 15 residues. Germline V gene lookup returns CDR1 ENHRY and CDR2 SYGVKD. The CDR3 DNA sequence: TGTGCCATCAGTGAGGCAGGGGGCGACACCGGGGAGCTGTTTTTT. Its protein is CAISEAGGDTGELFF.

This sequence joins TRBV28 and TRBJ1-1; TRBD1 matches at 7 bases. J lost 1 base, V lost 8 bases, and 7 bases had no gene match. CDR3 length: 14 amino acids. CDR1 and CDR2 (germline): MDHEN, SYDVKM. CDR3 region: CASSRGTANTEAFF. The CDR3, as DNA: TGTGCCAGCTCCCGCGGGACAGCGAACACTGAAGCTTTCTTT.

The V gene is TRBV7-2, the J gene TRBJ2-7; D not resolved. From germline, CDR1 is SGHTA and CDR2 FQGNSA. The CDR3 length is 13 residues. Trimming took off 7 bases at V and 2 bases at J, with 12 bases between the two ends. The DNA for the CDR3 is TGTGCCAGCACCCCCACGGCGGCCTACGAGCAGTACTTC. Translating it yields CASTPTAAYEQYF.

In DNA, the CDR3 is TGTGCCACCACCACGCGGGGGGTAAACACTGAAGCTTTCTTT. This encodes CATTTRGVNTEAFF. The J gene is TRBJ1-1, the V gene TRBV15; a possible D gene is TRBD1 (5 bases). CDR3 size: 14 residues. The germline CDR1 and CDR2 sequences are LNHNV and YYDKDF (reference sequence). V was pared by 7 bases and J by 2 bases, with 14 bases between.

The CDR3 sequence is CASSAGTGGGQPQHF. The CDR3, as DNA: TGTGCCAGCAGCGCCGGGACAGGGGGCGGTCAGCCCCAGCATTTT. The J gene is TRBJ1-5, the V gene TRBV2; TRBD1 matches at 12 bases. Per germline, CDR1 SNHLY and CDR2 FYNNEI. The CDR3 length is 15 residues. After removal of 6 bases from V and 6 bases from J, the junction contained 6 bases not matched to a gene.

Details on this clone: Other DNA sequences in this sample translate to the same CDR3. The V gene is TRBV29-1, the J gene TRBJ2-7; 10 bases align to TRBD2. Germline CDR1 and CDR2: SQVTM and ANQGSEA. The V segment lost 1 base and the J segment 5 bases; nucleotides outside the gene matches: 5. The CDR3 sequence is 14 residues long. CDR3 loop: CSVEGLAGDHEQYF. Here the CDR3 DNA reads TGCAGCGTTGAAGGGCTAGCGGGAGACCACGAGCAGTACTTC.

This clone was counted ten times or more. This rearrangement joins TRBV7-6 to TRBJ2-2; D may be TRBD2 (6 bases). This CDR3 comprises 15 residues. V gave up 4 bases and J gave up 4 bases, with 13 bases separating them. Looked up from germline, CDR1 is SGHVS and CDR2 is FNYEAQ. The CDR3 coding sequence is TGTGCCAGCAGCTCGCGGTCCGGGGGCACCGGGGAGCTGTTTTTT. This encodes CASSSRSGGTGELFF.

The V gene is TRBV28, the J gene TRBJ1-4; the match to TRBD1 covers 9 bases. The CDR3 has 15 residues. The germline CDR1 and CDR2 sequences are MDHEN and SYDVKM. The V and J ends lost 4 bases and 7 bases, in that order; junction bases with no gene match: 7. CDR3 DNA sequence: TGTGCCAGCAGTTCAGAGGACAGGGGTTTTGAAAAACTGTTTTTT. Its protein is CASSSEDRGFEKLFF. Full variable domain (missing parts from reference TRBV28 and TRBJ1-4): DVKVTQSSRYLVKRTGEKVFLECVQDMDHENMFWYRQDPGLGLRLIYFSYDVKMKEKGDIPEGYSVSREKKERFSLILESASTNQTSMYLCASSSEDRGFEKLFFGSGTQLSVL.